The T cell receptor beta chain under discussion was sequenced for a study of T cell repertoires in cytomegalovirus infection. The germline CDR1 and CDR2 sequences are KGHSH and LQKENI. V lost 2 bases and J lost 0, with 13 bases in between. The CDR3 runs 16 residues. MiXCR was run by TCRdb on the reads, yielding one entry per CDR3 protein. This table holds around 74,000 distinct CDR3 sequences, 3% to 4.5% found once. The chain uses TRBV18 and TRBJ1-1; no reliable D call. The TCR was taken from a human donor in good health (CMV status not recorded). Some clones in this sample may be carry-over from other donors' samples. Material: PBMCs. CDR3 coding DNA: TGTGCCAGCTCACCAAGGGTCGTGGCCCTGAACACTGAAGCTTTCTTT. As protein: CASSPRVVALNTEAFF.